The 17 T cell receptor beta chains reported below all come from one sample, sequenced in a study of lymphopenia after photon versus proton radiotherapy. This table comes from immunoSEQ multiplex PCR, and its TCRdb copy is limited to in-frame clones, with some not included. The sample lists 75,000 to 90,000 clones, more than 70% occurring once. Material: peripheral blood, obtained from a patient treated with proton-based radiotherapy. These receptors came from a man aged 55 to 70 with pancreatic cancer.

CDR3 sequence reads: CASSMDRGFYNEQFF. For the CDR3, the DNA is TGCGCCAGCAGCATGGACAGGGGGTTCTACAATGAGCAGTTCTTC. This chain joins TRBV5-1 and TRBJ2-1, with TRBD1 matching 10 bases. The CDR3 runs 15 residues. From germline, CDR1 is SGHRS and CDR2 YFSETQ. J gave up 3 bases and V 4 bases, and 4 bases lay outside the gene matches.

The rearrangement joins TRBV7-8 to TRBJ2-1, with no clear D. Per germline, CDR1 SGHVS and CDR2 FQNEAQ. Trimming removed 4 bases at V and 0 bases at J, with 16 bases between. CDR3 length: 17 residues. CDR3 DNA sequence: TGTGCCAGCAGCTCGCGTGAACTCCTGAGCTCCTACAATGAGCAGTTCTTC. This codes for CASSSRELLSSYNEQFF.

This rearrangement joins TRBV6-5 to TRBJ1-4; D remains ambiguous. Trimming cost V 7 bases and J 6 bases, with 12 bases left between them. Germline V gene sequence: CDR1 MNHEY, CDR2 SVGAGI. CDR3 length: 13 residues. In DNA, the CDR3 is TGTGCCAGCAAAGAATGGGGTGATGAAAAACTGTTTTTT. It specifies CASKEWGDEKLFF.

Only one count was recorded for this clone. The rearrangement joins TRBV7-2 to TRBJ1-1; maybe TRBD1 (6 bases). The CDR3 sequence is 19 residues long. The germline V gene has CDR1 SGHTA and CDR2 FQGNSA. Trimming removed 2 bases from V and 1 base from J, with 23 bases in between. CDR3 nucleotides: TGTGCCAGCAGCTTATACACCCCCCCTCTACAGGGTGCGAACACTGAAGCTTTCTTT. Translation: CASSLYTPPLQGANTEAFF.

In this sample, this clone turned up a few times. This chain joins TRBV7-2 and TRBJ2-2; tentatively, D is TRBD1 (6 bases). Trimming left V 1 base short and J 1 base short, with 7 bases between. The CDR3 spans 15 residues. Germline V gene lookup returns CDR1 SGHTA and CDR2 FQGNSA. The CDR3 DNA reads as TGTGCCAGCAGCTTAGAACAGGGGAACACCGGGGAGCTGTTTTTT. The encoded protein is CASSLEQGNTGELFF.

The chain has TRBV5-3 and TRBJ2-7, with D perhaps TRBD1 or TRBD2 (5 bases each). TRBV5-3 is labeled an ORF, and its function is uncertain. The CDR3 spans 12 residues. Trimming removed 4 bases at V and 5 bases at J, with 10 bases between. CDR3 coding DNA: TGTGCCAGAAGCCCGAGGGACCACGAGCAGTACTTC. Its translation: CARSPRDHEQYF.

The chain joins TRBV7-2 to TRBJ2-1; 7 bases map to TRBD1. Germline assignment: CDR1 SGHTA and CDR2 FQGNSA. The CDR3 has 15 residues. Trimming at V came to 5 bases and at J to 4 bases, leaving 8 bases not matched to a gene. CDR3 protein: CASSRPGQTYNEQFF. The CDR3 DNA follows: TGTGCCAGCAGCCGCCCGGGACAGACTTACAATGAGCAGTTCTTC.

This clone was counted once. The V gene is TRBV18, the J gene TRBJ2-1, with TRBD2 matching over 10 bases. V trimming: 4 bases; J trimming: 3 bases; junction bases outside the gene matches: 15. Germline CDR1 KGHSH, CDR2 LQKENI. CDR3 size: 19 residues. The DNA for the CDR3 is TGTGCCAGCTCACTTCTAGCGGGAGAGGCTCCAGGAGACTACAATGAGCAGTTCTTC. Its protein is CASSLLAGEAPGDYNEQFF.

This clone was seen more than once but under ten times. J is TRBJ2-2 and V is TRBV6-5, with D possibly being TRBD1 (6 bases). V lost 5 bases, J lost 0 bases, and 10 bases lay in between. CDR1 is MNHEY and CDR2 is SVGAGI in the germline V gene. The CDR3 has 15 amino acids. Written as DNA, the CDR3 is TGTGCCAGCAGTAAATGGGACACGAACACCGGGGAGCTGTTTTTT. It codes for CASSKWDTNTGELFF.

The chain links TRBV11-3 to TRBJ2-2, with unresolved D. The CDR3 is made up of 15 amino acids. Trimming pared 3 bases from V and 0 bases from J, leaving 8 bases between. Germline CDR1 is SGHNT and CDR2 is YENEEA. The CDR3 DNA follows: TGTGCCAGCAGCTTTATGGGGACGAACACCGGGGAGCTGTTTTTT. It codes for CASSFMGTNTGELFF.

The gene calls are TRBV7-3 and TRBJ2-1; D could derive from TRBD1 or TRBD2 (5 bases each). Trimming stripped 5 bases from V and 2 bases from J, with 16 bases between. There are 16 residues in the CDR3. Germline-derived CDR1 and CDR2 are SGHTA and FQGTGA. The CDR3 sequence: CASSPNRDRTYNEQFF. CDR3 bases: TGTGCCAGCAGCCCCAACCGGGACCGCACCTACAATGAGCAGTTCTTC.

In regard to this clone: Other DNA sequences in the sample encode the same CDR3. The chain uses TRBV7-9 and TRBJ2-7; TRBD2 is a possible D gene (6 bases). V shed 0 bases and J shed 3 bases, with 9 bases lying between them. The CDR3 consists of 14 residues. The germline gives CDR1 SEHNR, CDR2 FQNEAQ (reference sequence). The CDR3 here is CASSLARGYYEQYF. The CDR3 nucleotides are TGTGCCAGCAGCTTAGCGCGGGGTTACTACGAGCAGTACTTC.

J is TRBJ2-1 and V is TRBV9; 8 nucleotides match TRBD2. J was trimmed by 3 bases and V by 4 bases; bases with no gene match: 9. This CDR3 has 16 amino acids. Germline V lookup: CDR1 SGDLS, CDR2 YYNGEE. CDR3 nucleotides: TGTGCCAGCAGCCCCCGAGGGAGCGGGGGCTACAATGAGCAGTTCTTC. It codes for CASSPRGSGGYNEQFF.

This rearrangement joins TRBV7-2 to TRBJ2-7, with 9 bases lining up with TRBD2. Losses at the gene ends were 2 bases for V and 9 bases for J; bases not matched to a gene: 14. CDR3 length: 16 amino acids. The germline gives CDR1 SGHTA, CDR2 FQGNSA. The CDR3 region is CASSLTSGPQAGGQYF. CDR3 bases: TGTGCCAGCAGCTTAACTAGCGGGCCCCAGGCCGGGGGGCAGTACTTC.

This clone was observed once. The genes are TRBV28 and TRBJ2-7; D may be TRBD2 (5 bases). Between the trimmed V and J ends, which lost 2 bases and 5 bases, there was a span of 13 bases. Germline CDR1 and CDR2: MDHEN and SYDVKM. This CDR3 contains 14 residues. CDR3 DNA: TGTGCCAGCAGTTTAGCCGGGATCACCCACGAGCAGTACTTC. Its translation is CASSLAGITHEQYF.

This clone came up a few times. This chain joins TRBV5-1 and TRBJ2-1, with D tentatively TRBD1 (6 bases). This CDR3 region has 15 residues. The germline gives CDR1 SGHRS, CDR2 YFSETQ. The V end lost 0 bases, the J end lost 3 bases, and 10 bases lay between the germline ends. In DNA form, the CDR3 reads TGCGCCAGCAGCTTGGCAGGGGAAGTCTACAATGAGCAGTTCTTC. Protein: CASSLAGEVYNEQFF.

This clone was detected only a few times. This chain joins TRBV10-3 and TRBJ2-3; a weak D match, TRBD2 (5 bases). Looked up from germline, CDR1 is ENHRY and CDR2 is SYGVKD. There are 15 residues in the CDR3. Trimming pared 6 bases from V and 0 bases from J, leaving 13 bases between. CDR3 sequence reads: CAISVARLSTDTQYF. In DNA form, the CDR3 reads TGTGCCATCAGCGTAGCGCGACTCAGCACAGATACGCAGTATTTT.